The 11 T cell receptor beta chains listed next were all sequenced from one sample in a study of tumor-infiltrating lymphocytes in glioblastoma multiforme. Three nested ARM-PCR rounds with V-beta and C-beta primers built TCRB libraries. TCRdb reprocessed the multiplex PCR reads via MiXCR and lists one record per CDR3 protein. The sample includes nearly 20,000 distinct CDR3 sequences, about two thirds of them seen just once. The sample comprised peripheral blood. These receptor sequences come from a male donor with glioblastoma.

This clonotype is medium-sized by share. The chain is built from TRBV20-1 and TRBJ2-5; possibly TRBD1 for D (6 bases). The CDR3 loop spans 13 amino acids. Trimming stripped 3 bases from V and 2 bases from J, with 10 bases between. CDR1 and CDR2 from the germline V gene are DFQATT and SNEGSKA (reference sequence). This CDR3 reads CSAREGQQETQYF. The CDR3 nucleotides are TGCAGTGCTAGGGAAGGACAGCAAGAGACCCAGTACTTC.

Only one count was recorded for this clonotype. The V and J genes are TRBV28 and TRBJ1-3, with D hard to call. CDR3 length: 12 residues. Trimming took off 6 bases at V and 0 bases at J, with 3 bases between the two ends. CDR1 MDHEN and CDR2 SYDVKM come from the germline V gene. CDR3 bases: TGTGCCAGCAGGCGCTCTGGAAACACCATATATTTT. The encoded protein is CASRRSGNTIYF.

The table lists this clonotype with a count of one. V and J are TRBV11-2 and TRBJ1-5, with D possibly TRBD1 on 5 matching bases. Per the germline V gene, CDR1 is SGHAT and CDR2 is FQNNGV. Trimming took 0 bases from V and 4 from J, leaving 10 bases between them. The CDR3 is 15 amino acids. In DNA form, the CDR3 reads TGTGCCAGCAGCTTAGACTTCGGGGGAAATCAGCCCCAGCATTTT. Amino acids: CASSLDFGGNQPQHF. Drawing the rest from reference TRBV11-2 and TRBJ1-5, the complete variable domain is EAGVAQSPRYKIIEKRQSVAFWCNPISGHATLYWYQQILGQGPKLLIQFQNNGVVDDSQLPKDRFSAERLKGVDSTLKIQPAKLEDSAVYLCASSLDFGGNQPQHFGDGTRLSIL.

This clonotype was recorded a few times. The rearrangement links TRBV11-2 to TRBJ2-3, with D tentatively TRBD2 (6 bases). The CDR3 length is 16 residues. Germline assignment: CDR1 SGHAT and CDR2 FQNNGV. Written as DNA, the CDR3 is TGTGCTAGCGGCTTAAGGTTAGTGGTCACCACAGATACGCAGTATTTT. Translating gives CASGLRLVVTTDTQYF.

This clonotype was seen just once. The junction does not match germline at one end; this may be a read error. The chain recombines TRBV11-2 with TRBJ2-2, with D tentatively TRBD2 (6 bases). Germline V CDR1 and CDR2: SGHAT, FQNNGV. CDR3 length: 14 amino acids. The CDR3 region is CAGSPWRATGDLFF. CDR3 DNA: TGTGCCGGCAGCCCCTGGAGGGCTACCGGGGACCTGTTTTTT.

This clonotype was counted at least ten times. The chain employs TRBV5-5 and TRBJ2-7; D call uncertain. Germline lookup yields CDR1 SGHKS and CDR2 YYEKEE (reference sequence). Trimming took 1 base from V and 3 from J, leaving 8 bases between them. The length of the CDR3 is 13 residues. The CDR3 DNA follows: TGTGCCAGCAGCTTGACTGATGTCTACGAGCAGTACTTC. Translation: CASSLTDVYEQYF.

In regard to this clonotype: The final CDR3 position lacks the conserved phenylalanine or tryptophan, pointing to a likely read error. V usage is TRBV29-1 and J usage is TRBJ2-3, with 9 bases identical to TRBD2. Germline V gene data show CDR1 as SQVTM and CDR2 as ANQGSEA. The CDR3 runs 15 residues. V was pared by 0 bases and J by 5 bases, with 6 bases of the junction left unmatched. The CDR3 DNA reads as TGCAGCGTTGAAGATTATGGTAGCGGGAGAGATACGCAGTATTCT. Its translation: CSVEDYGSGRDTQYS.

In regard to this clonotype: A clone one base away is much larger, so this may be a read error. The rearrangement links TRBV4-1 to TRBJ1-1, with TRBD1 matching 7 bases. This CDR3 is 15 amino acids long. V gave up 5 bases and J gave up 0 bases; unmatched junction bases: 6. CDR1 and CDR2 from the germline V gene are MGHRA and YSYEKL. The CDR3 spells CASSSPTGLNTEAFF. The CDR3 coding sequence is TGCGCCAGCAGCAGCCCGACAGGGTTGAACACTGAAGCTTTCTTT.

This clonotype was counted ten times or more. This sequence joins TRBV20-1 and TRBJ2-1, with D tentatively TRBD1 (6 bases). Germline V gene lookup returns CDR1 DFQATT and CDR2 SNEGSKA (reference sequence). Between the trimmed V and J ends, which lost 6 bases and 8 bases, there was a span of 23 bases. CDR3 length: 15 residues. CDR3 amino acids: CSAGARRIGSDEQFF. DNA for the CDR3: TGCAGTGCGGGGGCTCGGAGGATAGGGTCGGATGAGCAGTTCTTC.

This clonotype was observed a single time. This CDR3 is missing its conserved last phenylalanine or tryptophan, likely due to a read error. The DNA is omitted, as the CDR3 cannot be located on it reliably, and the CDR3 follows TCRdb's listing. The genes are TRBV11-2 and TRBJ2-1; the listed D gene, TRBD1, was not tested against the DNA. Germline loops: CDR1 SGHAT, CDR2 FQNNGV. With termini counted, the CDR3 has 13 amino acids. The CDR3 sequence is CASSLDRGYEQIC.

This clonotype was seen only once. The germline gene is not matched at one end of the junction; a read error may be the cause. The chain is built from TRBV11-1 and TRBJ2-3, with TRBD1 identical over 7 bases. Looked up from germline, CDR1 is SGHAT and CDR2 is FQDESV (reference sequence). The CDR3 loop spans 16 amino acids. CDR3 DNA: TGTGCCAGCAGCTTTTTCGGACAGGTACACACAGATATGCAGTATTTT. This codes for CASSFFGQVHTDMQYF.